Detailed here is one T cell receptor beta chain. Antigen: not known. Using immunoSEQ multiplex PCR, the repertoire was profiled, and TCRdb retains in-frame clones only, with some absent. The repertoire holds about 1.1 million clones, with about 72% as singletons. The sample is drawn from a study of shared clonotypes between healthy human individuals. The overall study: Three plates each covered CD4 naive and memory; CD8 naive two, CD8 memory one.

The germline V gene encodes CDR1 SGHTA and CDR2 FQGTGA. This CDR3 comprises 14 residues. V lost 5 bases and J 7 bases, leaving 17 bases between the germline ends. Overall study findings and caveats: Rarefaction indicated that sorted-subset sequencing remained incomplete although depth was large. Relative to their counterparts shared across all four donors, non-shared clonotypes exhibited diminished generation probabilities.

Sequences were obtained from memory CD4+ T cells from PBMCs. The sample's subset: CD45RA-negative fraction. The chain employs TRBV7-3 and TRBJ1-1, with a weak D call TRBD1 (6 bases). This TCR was recovered from a man aged 18 to 29 in good health. Some clones in this sample may be carry-over from other donors' samples. CDR3 amino acids: CASSPRAGAVEAFF. The CDR3 DNA follows: TGTGCCAGCAGCCCCCGCGCGGGGGCGGTTGAAGCTTTCTTT.